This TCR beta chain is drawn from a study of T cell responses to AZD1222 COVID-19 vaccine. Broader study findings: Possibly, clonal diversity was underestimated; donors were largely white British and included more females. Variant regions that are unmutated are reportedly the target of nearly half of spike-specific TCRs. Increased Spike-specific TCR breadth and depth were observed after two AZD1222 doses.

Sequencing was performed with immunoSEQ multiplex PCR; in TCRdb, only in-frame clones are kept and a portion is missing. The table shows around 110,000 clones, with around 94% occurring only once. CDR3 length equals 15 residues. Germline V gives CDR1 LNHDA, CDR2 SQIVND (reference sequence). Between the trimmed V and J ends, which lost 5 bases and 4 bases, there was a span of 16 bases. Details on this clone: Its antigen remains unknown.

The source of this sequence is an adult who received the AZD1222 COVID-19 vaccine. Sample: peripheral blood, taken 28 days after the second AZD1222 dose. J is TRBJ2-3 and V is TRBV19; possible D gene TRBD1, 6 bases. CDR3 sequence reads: CASSPQGIGADTQYF. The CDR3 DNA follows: TGTGCCAGTAGTCCACAGGGTATCGGGGCAGATACGCAGTATTTT.